The source of this T cell receptor beta chain is a study of shared clonotypes between healthy human individuals (dated by TCRdb to 2018 to 2020). Looking at the study overall: The cohort comprised a couple of women and a few men aged 18 to 49 years. To increase sequencing depth and limit assay-specific biases, TCR repertoire library preparation and sequencing were carried out by different laboratories using diverse techniques. To estimate repertoire size and how much clonotype sharing occurs between individuals, the study deeply sequenced the blood TCR repertoires of roughly 5 healthy adults. Per donor, leukapheresis produced somewhere between about 0.85 and 9.5 billion PBMCs.

Overall results and qualifications from the work: Sampling was restricted to blood, and TCR repertoires in tissues likely differ from the TCR repertoires found in blood. Pairwise subsampling indicated that sequencing depth was expected to affect the degree of clonotype sharing among donors. The small number of donors limited the genetic and exposure-history diversity represented.

Using the deep immunoSEQ assay, multiplex PCR amplified TCR CDR3 regions from genomic DNA. Genomic DNA extracted from each cell subset was distributed evenly over all wells of several immunoSEQ 96-well plates, and each plate served as one replicate. For unsorted PBMC, each replicate PCR was loaded with approximately 300 ng genomic DNA, equivalent to some 27,000 T cell genomes. Genomic DNA from unsorted PBMC was sequenced over ten immunoSEQ deep assay plates. Purified libraries were quantified with a Qubit 3.0 fluorometer, sized on a Bioanalyzer 2100, and re-quantified with the KAPA Library Quantification kit. Every immunoSEQ 96-well plate was sequenced on a dedicated single-read 150-cycle Illumina NextSeq 550 flow cell. The original methods were these. Because only junctional sequences without quality scores were contained in the immunoSEQ output, filtering matching that applied to full-length reads could not be performed. To assign V/J genes and CDR3, sequences were annotated using PyIR, a Python wrapper for IgBLAST v1.9, with IMGT germline references. Any read was removed if the V/J assignment was weak (E-value above 1e-6), the CDR3 was missing, or the read contained stop codons, out-of-frame junctions, or ambiguous translated residues. V3J clonotypes were defined as sequences sharing an identical inferred V gene, J gene, and CDR3 amino acid sequence. The percentage overlap between two repertoires was calculated by dividing the number of shared unique clonotypes by the size of the smaller repertoire. Richness of each repertoire was evaluated using RTK rarefaction, the Chao1 estimator, and Recon v2.1 estimates of unobserved clonotypes. TCRdb took this table from immuneACCESS and kept in-frame rearrangements with V and J called. Such tables lack part of the clones; where checked against another copy, unresolved V genes explain under half of the gap, and the rest is unexplained. V, J and clone size reflect that table, while D and trimming were determined from the DNA. This sample lists roughly 480,000 clones; roughly 85% were detected once. The ten largest clones add up to approximately 12% of the sample.

A note on this clone: Its antigen target is currently unknown. No clone much larger than this one lies a single base away; base qualities are absent.

The donors were healthy, HIV-negative adults who had no recently reported acute infections or vaccinations. Every donor was a Caucasian adult living in Nashville, Tennessee, USA. For unsorted samples, some 90 million PBMCs were counted and genomic DNA was extracted with the QIAamp DNA Blood Mini kit. Blood was collected by leukapheresis, and PBMCs were isolated by Ficoll-Histopaque density gradient centrifugation and then cryopreserved in liquid nitrogen vapor phase. The germline V gene (reference sequence) supplies CDR1 GTSNPN and CDR2 SVGIG. A distance of 8 bases separates the germline ends of V and J, which lose 4 bases and 1 base respectively. From cysteine to phenylalanine, the CDR3 is 13 amino acids long. The entry retains the CDR3 DNA only, 39 bases that are in frame from base 1.

The chain couples TRBV30 to TRBJ1-5, and TRBD1 may be the D gene, going by 5 matching bases. This TCR derives from a woman aged 40 to 55 in good health. Some clones in this sample may be carry-over from other donors' samples. Material for sequencing was PBMCs. For the CDR3, the sequence is CAWKKGSNQPQHF. The DNA is as follows: TGTGCCTGGAAAAAGGGGAGCAATCAGCCCCAGCATTTT.